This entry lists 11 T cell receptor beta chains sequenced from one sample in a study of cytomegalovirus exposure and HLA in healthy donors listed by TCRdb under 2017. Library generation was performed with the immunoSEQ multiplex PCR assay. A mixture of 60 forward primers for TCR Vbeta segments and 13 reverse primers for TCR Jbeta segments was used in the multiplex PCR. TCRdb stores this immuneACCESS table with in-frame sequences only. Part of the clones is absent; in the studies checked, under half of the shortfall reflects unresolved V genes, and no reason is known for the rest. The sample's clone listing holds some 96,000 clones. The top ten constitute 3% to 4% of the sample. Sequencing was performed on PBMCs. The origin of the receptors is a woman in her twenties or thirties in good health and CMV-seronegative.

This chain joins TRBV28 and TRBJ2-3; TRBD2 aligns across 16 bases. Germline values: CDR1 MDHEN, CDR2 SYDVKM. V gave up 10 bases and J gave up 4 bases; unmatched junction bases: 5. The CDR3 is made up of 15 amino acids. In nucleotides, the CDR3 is TGTGCCACCCTCGGGACTAGCGGGAGGGCAGATACGCAGTATTTT. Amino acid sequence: CATLGTSGRADTQYF.

The CDR3 spells CASTIGVTGNTIYF. CDR3 DNA sequence: TGTGCCAGCACCATAGGGGTAACTGGAAACACCATATATTTT. The V call is TRBV28, the J call TRBJ1-3; perhaps TRBD1 as D (5 bases). Germline CDR1 reads MDHEN; CDR2 reads SYDVKM. The CDR3 has 14 amino acids. Trimming shortened V by 7 bases and J by 2 bases, and 12 bases separated the two germline ends.

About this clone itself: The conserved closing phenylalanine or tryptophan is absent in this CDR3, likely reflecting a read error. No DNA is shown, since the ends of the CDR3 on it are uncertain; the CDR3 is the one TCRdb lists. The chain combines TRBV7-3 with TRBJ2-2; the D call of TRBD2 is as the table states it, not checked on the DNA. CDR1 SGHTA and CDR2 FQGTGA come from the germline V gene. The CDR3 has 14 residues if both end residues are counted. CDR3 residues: CASSLRGGTGELFL.

The CDR3 sequence: CASSYEPQVQETQYF. The CDR3 nucleotides are TGTGCCAGCAGTTACGAGCCACAGGTCCAAGAGACCCAGTACTTC. The V call is TRBV6-6, the J call TRBJ2-5; D is possibly TRBD1 (5 bases). Germline V lookup: CDR1 MNHNY, CDR2 SVGAGI (reference sequence). V was pared by 2 bases and J by 1 base, with 11 bases between. The CDR3 totals 15 residues.

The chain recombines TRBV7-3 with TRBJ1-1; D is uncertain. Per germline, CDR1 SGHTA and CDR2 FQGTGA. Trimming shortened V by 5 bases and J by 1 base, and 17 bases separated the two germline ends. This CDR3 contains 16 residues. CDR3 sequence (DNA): TGTGCCAGCAGCCCGGGTATCGCGGCCCAGAACACTGAAGCTTTCTTT. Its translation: CASSPGIAAQNTEAFF.

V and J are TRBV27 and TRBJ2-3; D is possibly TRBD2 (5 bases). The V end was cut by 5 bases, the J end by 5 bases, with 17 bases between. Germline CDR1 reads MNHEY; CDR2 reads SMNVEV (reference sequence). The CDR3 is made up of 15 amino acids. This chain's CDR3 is CASSHGLAVVDTQYF. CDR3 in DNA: TGTGCCAGCAGTCATGGACTGGCCGTGGTAGATACGCAGTATTTT.

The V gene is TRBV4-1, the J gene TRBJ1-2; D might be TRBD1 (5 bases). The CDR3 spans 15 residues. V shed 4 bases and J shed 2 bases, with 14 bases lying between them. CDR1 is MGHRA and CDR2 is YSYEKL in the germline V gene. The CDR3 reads CASSRGGTANYGYTF. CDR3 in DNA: TGCGCCAGCAGCCGGGGGGGGACGGCAAACTATGGCTACACCTTC.

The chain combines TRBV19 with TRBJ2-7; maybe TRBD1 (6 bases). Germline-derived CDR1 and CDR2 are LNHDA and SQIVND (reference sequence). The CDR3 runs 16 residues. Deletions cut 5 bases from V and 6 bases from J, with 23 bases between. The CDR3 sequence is CASSPSQRSGVSEQYF. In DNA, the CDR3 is TGTGCCAGTAGTCCTTCTCAACGTTCAGGGGTAAGCGAGCAGTACTTC. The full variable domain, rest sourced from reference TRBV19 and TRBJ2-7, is DGGITQSPKYLFRKEGQNVTLSCEQNLNHDAMYWYRQDPGQGLRLIYYSQIVNDFQKGDIAEGYSVSREKKESFPLTVTSAQKNPTAFYLCASSPSQRSGVSEQYFGPGTRLTVT.

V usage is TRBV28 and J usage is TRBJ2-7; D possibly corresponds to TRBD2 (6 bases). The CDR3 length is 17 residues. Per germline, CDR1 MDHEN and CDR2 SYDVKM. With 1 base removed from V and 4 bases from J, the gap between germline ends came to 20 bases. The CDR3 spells CASSLFPGTALFYEQYF. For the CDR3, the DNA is TGTGCCAGCAGTTTATTTCCTGGGACTGCTCTTTTTTACGAGCAGTACTTC.

CDR3 sequence reads: CASSLTGTDENEQFF. Here the CDR3 DNA reads TGTGCCAGCAGCTTGACCGGGACAGATGAAAATGAGCAGTTCTTC. The V and J genes are TRBV7-3 and TRBJ2-1; 7 bases match TRBD1. With 3 bases clipped from V and 7 bases from J, the junction kept 9 bases outside the gene matches. CDR1 and CDR2 from the germline V gene are SGHTA and FQGTGA. The CDR3 consists of 15 residues.

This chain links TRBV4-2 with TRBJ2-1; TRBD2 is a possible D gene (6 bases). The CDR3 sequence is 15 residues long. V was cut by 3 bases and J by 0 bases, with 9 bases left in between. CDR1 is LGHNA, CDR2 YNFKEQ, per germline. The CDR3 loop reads CASSQDGGSYNEQFF. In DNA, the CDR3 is TGTGCCAGCAGCCAGGACGGGGGCTCCTACAATGAGCAGTTCTTC.